This TCR beta chain was documented in a study of cytomegalovirus exposure and HLA in healthy donors. V was clipped by 5 bases and J by 8 bases; unmatched bases: 11. This CDR3 is 16 amino acids long. Germline CDR1 and CDR2: ENHRY and SYGVKD. The PCR had 60 Vbeta and 13 Jbeta primers. Produced via immunoSEQ multiplex PCR; TCRdb's table is partial and in-frame only. Of 190,000 or so clones detected, about four fifths appear once; the ten largest clones hold over 1.5%. V usage is TRBV10-3 and J usage is TRBJ2-1, with 11 nucleotides matching TRBD2. This receptor was taken from a girl under 18 in good health and CMV-seropositive. Sequencing was performed on PBMCs. CDR3 nucleotide sequence: TGTGCCATCAGTATCGGGCCTAGCGGGGGGAGGGATGAGCAGTTCTTC. This codes for CAISIGPSGGRDEQFF.